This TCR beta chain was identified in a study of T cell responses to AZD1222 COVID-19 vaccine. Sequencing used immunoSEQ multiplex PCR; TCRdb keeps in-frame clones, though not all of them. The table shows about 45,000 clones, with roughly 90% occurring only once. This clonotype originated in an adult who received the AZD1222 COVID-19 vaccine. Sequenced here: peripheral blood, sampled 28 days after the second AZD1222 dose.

Here the CDR3 DNA reads TGTGCCAGCAGCTTAGTACGGGGCATCGCAGATACGCAGTATTTT. It specifies CASSLVRGIADTQYF. V is TRBV7-9 and J is TRBJ2-3; possibly TRBD1 or TRBD2 for D (5 bases each). The length of the CDR3 is 15 residues. Germline values: CDR1 SEHNR, CDR2 FQNEAQ (reference sequence). V was pared by 1 base and J by 4 bases, with 12 bases between.